This T cell receptor (beta chain) was found in a study of T cells in Graves' hyperthyroidism and ophthalmopathy. CDR1 is SNHLY and CDR2 is FYNNEI in the germline V gene. The V and J ends lost 7 bases and 5 bases respectively, with 17 bases between them. This CDR3 is 15 amino acids long. TCR beta CDR3 sequences were amplified from RNA transcripts. Primed by the HTBI set, a first-round RT-PCR was run on the TCR CDR3. One entry per CDR3 protein results from TCRdb running MiXCR on the multiplex PCR reads. The sample comprises over 150,000 distinct CDR3 sequences, 15% to 20% of which are singletons, and around 29% rests with the top ten.

V gene TRBV2 combines with J gene TRBJ1-4; perhaps TRBD1 as D (5 bases). The clonotype was recovered from a woman aged 45-60 years with Graves' hyperthyroidism. The material sequenced was blood. CDR3 in DNA: TGTGCCAGCACCCAACAGGCAGCCGACAATGAAAAACTGTTTTTT. This encodes CASTQQAADNEKLFF.